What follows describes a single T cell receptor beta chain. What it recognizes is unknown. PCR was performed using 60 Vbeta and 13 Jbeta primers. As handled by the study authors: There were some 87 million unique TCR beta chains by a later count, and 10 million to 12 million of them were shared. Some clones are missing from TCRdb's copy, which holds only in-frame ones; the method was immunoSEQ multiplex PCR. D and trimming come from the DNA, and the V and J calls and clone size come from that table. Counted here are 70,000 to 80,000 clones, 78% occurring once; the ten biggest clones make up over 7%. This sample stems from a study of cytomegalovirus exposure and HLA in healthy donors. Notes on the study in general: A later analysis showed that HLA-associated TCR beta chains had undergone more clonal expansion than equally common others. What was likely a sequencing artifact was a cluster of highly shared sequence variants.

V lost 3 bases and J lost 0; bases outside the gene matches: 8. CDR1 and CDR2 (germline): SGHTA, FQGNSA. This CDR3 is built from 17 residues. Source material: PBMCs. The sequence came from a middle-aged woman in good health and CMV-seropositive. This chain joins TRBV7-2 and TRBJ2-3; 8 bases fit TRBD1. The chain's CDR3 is CASSFDRQGASTDTQYF. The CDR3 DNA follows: TGTGCCAGCAGCTTCGATAGGCAGGGGGCTAGCACAGATACGCAGTATTTT. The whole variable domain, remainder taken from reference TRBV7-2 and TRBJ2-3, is GAGVSQSPSNKVTEKGKDVELRCDPISGHTALYWYRQSLGQGLEFLIYFQGNSAPDKSGLPSDRFSAERTGGSVSTLTIQRTQQEDSAVYLCASSFDRQGASTDTQYFGPGTRLTVL.